The sequence of this TCR beta chain was determined in a study of blood T cells in healthy people across ages. J was trimmed by 4 bases and V by 7 bases; bases with no gene match: 8. This CDR3 contains 13 residues. The germline CDR1 and CDR2 sequences are SQVTM and ANQGSEA. PCR was performed a second time for roughly 7 to 12 cycles using a sample-barcoded 5' primer and a J-beta primer mix. MiXCR was run by TCRdb on the 5' RACE reads, yielding one entry per CDR3 protein. This sample has around 2 million distinct CDR3 sequences, with around 42% found just once. This clonotype was counted many times. The receptor was derived from a human donor in good health. Sequences were obtained from blood. The rearrangement uses TRBV29-1 and TRBJ2-5; 8 bases match TRBD1. The DNA for the CDR3 is TGCAGCGGCCGGACAGGGCGGGGAGAGACCCAGTACTTC. It yields the protein CSGRTGRGETQYF.